Listed below are T cell receptor beta chains from one sample, sequenced in a study of T cell responses to AZD1222 COVID-19 vaccine. Libraries were prepared by immunoSEQ multiplex PCR; TCRdb keeps only in-frame clonotypes and omits some of them. The sample holds tens of thousands of clones, around nine tenths seen once. This specimen consisted of peripheral blood, obtained on day 0 of MenACWY control vaccination. The receptors originated from an adult in good health. The CDR3 runs from the conserved cysteine through the conserved F or W. A D gene is named only where the DNA matches it firmly. Rows give clone size only sometimes, using once, few, many, or a class for an expanded clone.

NA	TRBV5-8	TRBD1	TRBJ1-4	TGTGCCAGCAGCTCCTCAGGGGGCGGGAGTGAAAAACTGTTTTTT	CASSSSGGGSEKLFF
NA	TRBV6-5	NA	TRBJ1-4	TGTGCCAGCACGGGACCTACTAATGAAAAACTGTTTTTT	CASTGPTNEKLFF
NA	TRBV2	NA	TRBJ1-4	TGTGCCAGCAGGCAGGAGGAAAAACTGTTTTTT	CASRQEEKLFF
NA	TRBV5-1	NA	TRBJ2-2	TGCGCCAGCAGCCTGATTAGCGGCGCGAACACCGGGGAGCTGTTTTTT	CASSLISGANTGELFF
once	TRBV10-3	NA	TRBJ2-1	TGTGCCATCAGTGAGCTTTCGGATTATGAGCAGTTCTTC	CAISELSDYEQFF
few	TRBV7-3	NA	TRBJ1-4	TGTGCCAGCAGCTTAGGTCCGGGGGATGAAAAACTGTTTTTT	CASSLGPGDEKLFF
NA	TRBV6-1	NA	TRBJ1-5	TGTGCCAGCAGTGAATTAGGGCCGGGCAATCAGCCCCAGCATTTT	CASSELGPGNQPQHF
NA	TRBV11-2	NA	TRBJ2-1	TGTGCCAGCAGCTCCTCATCTTTTTTCGCGGGGAGCTCCTACAATGAGCAGTTCTTC	CASSSSSFFAGSSYNEQFF
NA	TRBV25-1	NA	TRBJ1-1	TGTGCCAGCAGTGCCCACCGGGAGTACACTGAAGCTTTCTTT	CASSAHREYTEAFF
NA	TRBV4-1	NA	TRBJ1-2	TGCGCCAGCAGCCAAGACAGTGGGGGCTCGGGAAGGGGCTACACCTTC	CASSQDSGGSGRGYTF
NA	TRBV6-5	NA	TRBJ1-2	TGTGCCAGCAGTTCGAGGGGGGGCTATGGCTACACCTTC	CASSSRGGYGYTF
NA	TRBV5-5	TRBD1	TRBJ1-2	TGTGCCAGCAGCCCCCGGGACAGAGGCTACACCTTC	CASSPRDRGYTF
NA	TRBV7-9	NA	TRBJ2-6	TGTGCCAGCAGCCATTTACAGCAGGCTGGGGCCAACGTCCTGACTTTC	CASSHLQQAGANVLTF
NA	TRBV27	TRBD2	TRBJ2-1	TGTGCCAGCACCTCGGGACTAGCGGGAAATGAGCAGTTCTTC	CASTSGLAGNEQFF
NA	TRBV3-1/TRBV3-2	NA	TRBJ1-6	TGTGCCAGCAGCCATTGGGACCGCCGTAATTCACCCCTCCACTTT	CASSHWDRRNSPLHF
NA	TRBV23-1	NA	TRBJ2-3	TGCGCCAGCAGTCAACCCGGGACTCTACGGGCAGATACGCAGTATTTT	CASSQPGTLRADTQYF
NA	TRBV2	NA	TRBJ1-1	TGTGCCGGTATAACGGGAAGGAACGAAGCTTTCTTT	CAGITGRNEAFF
NA	TRBV21-1	NA	TRBJ2-7	TGTGCCAGCAGGAAGGGGATAGCGGACACCCTTAACTCCTACGAGCAGTACTTC	CASRKGIADTLNSYEQYF
once	TRBV5-6	TRBD2	TRBJ2-1	TGTGCCAGCAGCTTAGCGGGAGGGCTGAAAAATGAGCAGTTCTTC	CASSLAGGLKNEQFF
few	TRBV28	NA	TRBJ1-6	TGTGCCAGCGGAGACGGATCACCCCTCCACTTT	CASGDGSPLHF
NA	TRBV30	NA	TRBJ1-4	TGTGCCCAGGCCGGGGCTGGGGAAAAACTGTTTTTT	CAQAGAGEKLFF